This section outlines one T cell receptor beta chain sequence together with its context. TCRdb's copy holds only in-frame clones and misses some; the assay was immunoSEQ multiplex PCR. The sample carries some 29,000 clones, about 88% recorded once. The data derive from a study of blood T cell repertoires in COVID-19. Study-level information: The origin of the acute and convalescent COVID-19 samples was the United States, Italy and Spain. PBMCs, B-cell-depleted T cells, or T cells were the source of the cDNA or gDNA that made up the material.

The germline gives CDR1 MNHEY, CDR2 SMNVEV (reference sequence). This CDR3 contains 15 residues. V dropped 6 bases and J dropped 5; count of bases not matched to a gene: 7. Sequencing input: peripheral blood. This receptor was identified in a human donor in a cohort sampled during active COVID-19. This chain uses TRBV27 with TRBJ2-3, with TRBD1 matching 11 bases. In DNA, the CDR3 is TGTGCCAGCAGGACCGGGACAGGGGGGGTAGATACGCAGTATTTT. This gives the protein CASRTGTGGVDTQYF.